The 27 T cell receptor beta chains listed next were all sequenced from one sample in a study of CD8+ T cells in alopecia areata. The authors extracted RNA and reverse transcribed it into cDNA as the sequencing template. Sequenced by immunoSEQ multiplex PCR; TCRdb stores in-frame clones only, minus some. The sample contains 130,000 to 150,000 clones, roughly 60% of which appear only once. The sequenced material came from CD8+ T cells sorted from blood. These receptors were collected from a human donor in good health.

Only a few counts were recorded for this clone. The genes are TRBV27 and TRBJ2-3; 12 bases fit TRBD2. Germline CDR1 MNHEY, CDR2 SMNVEV (reference sequence). V shed 5 bases and J 5 bases; nucleotides not matched to a gene: 8. The CDR3 length is 16 residues. Here the CDR3 DNA reads TGTGCCAGCAGTCCGTGGACTAGCGGGAATGGAGATACGCAGTATTTT. This encodes CASSPWTSGNGDTQYF.

This sequence joins TRBV6-5 and TRBJ1-2; TRBD1 matches at 8 bases. CDR3 length: 15 amino acids. Trimming at V came to 0 bases and at J to 2 bases, leaving 2 bases not matched to a gene. The V gene's germline CDR1 is MNHEY and CDR2 SVGAGI. CDR3 sequence reads: CASSYSRTGNYGYTF. CDR3 coding DNA: TGTGCCAGCAGTTACTCAAGGACAGGGAACTATGGCTACACCTTC.

Notes on this clone: This CDR3 is also generated by other DNA sequences in the sample. The rearrangement uses TRBV11-2 and TRBJ2-7; D uncertain. Germline CDR1 reads SGHAT; CDR2 reads FQNNGV. V dropped 1 base and J dropped 5 bases, with 6 bases sitting between them. The CDR3 has 12 residues. The CDR3 nucleotides read TGTGCCAGCAGCTTAGGGCAGGACGAGCAGTACTTC. It translates to CASSLGQDEQYF.

The chain combines TRBV10-2 with TRBJ2-1, with TRBD2 identical over 8 bases. Germline V CDR1 and CDR2: WSHSY, SAAADI. The CDR3 loop spans 14 amino acids. V was clipped by 2 bases and J by 6 bases; unmatched bases: 3. The CDR3 DNA sequence: TGCGCCAGCAGTGAGAGCGGGAGCCTCAATGAGCAGTTCTTC. Residues: CASSESGSLNEQFF.

V usage is TRBV5-4 and J usage is TRBJ2-5, with D perhaps matching TRBD2 (7 bases). Germline V gives CDR1 SGHNT, CDR2 YYREEE (reference sequence). The V end lost 2 bases, the J end lost 4 bases, and 12 bases lay between the germline ends. The CDR3 extends over 14 amino acids. CDR3 DNA sequence: TGTGCCAGCAGCTTAGGGGGAGGGCCAGAGACCCAGTACTTC. Translated: CASSLGGGPETQYF.

This chain links TRBV4-1 with TRBJ2-2, with 10 bases fitting TRBD2. Trimming cost V 0 bases and J 7 bases; bases outside gene matches: 5. The CDR3 is 16 amino acids. Germline CDR1 MGHRA, CDR2 YSYEKL. This chain's CDR3 is CASSQDLAGVGGELFF. The CDR3 coding sequence is TGCGCCAGCAGCCAAGATCTAGCGGGAGTTGGCGGGGAGCTGTTTTTT.

The genes are TRBV27 and TRBJ1-1; TRBD1 might be the D (6 bases). This CDR3 comprises 16 residues. V shed 6 bases and J shed 0 bases, with 17 bases lying between them. From germline, CDR1 is MNHEY and CDR2 SMNVEV (reference sequence). The CDR3 region has the DNA TGTGCCAGCAGCCCTCCGCTCAGGGGTGTGAACACTGAAGCTTTCTTT. This sequence encodes CASSPPLRGVNTEAFF.

V is TRBV11-2 and J is TRBJ2-3; unclear D gene. Germline-derived CDR1 and CDR2 are SGHAT and FQNNGV. CDR3 length: 15 amino acids. V dropped 1 base and J dropped 0 bases, with 8 bases sitting between them. In nucleotides, the CDR3 is TGTGCCAGCAGCTTAGTATTGGCCAGCACAGATACGCAGTATTTT. This sequence encodes CASSLVLASTDTQYF.

A remark on this clone: Other nucleotide sequences in the sample specify the same CDR3. The chain carries TRBV29-1 and TRBJ2-1, with TRBD2 matching 13 bases. The CDR3 sequence is 16 residues long. Germline values: CDR1 SQVTM, CDR2 ANQGSEA. V was clipped by 3 bases and J by 0 bases; unmatched bases: 2. The DNA of the CDR3 is TGCAGCGTTGAGGGACTAGCGGGAAGCTCCTACAATGAGCAGTTCTTC. Residues: CSVEGLAGSSYNEQFF.

The V gene is TRBV6-6, the J gene TRBJ1-5; D is undetermined. This CDR3 has 14 amino acids. Trimming pared 8 bases from V and 5 bases from J, leaving 16 bases between. Germline V lookup: CDR1 MNHNY, CDR2 SVGAGI (reference sequence). CDR3 loop: CASHKTGWDQPQHF. CDR3 coding DNA: TGTGCCAGCCACAAAACCGGGTGGGATCAGCCCCAGCATTTT.

V is TRBV30 and J is TRBJ2-2; D is perhaps TRBD1 (6 bases). This CDR3 is 15 amino acids long. V was cut by 0 bases and J by 0 bases, with 8 bases left in between. CDR1 and CDR2 (germline): GTSNPN, SVGIG (reference sequence). This chain's CDR3 is CAWSVTGSNTGELFF. CDR3 nucleotides: TGTGCCTGGAGTGTAACAGGGTCGAACACCGGGGAGCTGTTTTTT.

This chain connects TRBV19 to TRBJ2-1; tentatively, D is TRBD1 (5 bases). The CDR3 is 13 amino acids. Trimming pared 4 bases from V and 7 bases from J, leaving 11 bases between. Per the germline V gene, CDR1 is LNHDA and CDR2 is SQIVND (reference sequence). CDR3 bases: TGTGCCAGTAGTACCCCACGACAGAATGAGCAGTTCTTC. Amino acid sequence: CASSTPRQNEQFF.

The chain has TRBV28 and TRBJ2-5; TRBD2 is a possible D gene (5 bases). Germline CDR1 and CDR2: MDHEN and SYDVKM. The length of the CDR3 is 13 residues. V shed 5 bases and J shed 2 bases, with 9 bases lying between them. The CDR3 protein is CASSPGSQETQYF. CDR3 coding DNA: TGTGCCAGCAGTCCGGGGAGTCAAGAGACCCAGTACTTC.

V and J are TRBV9 and TRBJ2-5; 8 bases align to TRBD1. The V segment lost 0 bases and the J segment 1 base; nucleotides outside the gene matches: 2. This CDR3 comprises 15 residues. CDR1 SGDLS and CDR2 YYNGEE come from the germline V gene. In DNA, the CDR3 is TGTGCCAGCAGCGTAGAGGGACAGGTCCAAGAGACCCAGTACTTC. Translating it yields CASSVEGQVQETQYF. Full variable domain (outside the CDR3, taken from reference TRBV9 and TRBJ2-5): DSGVTQTPKHLITATGQRVTLRCSPRSGDLSVYWYQQSLDQGLQFLIQYYNGEERAKGNILERFSAQQFPDLHSELNLSSLELGDSALYFCASSVEGQVQETQYFGPGTRLLVL.

This clone was seen a single time. The chain recombines TRBV5-1 with TRBJ2-1; D might be TRBD1 (5 bases). CDR1 and CDR2 from the germline V gene are SGHRS and YFSETQ. V lost 5 bases to trimming and J lost 4 bases, with 13 bases between them. The CDR3 sequence is 14 residues long. CDR3 coding DNA: TGCGCCAGCAGGCCGTCAAAGGGGTACAATGAGCAGTTCTTC. Its protein is CASRPSKGYNEQFF. Full variable domain (outside the CDR3, taken from reference TRBV5-1 and TRBJ2-1): KAGVTQTPRYLIKTRGQQVTLSCSPISGHRSVSWYQQTPGQGLQFLFEYFSETQRNKGNFPGRFSGRQFSNSRSEMNVSTLELGDSALYLCASRPSKGYNEQFFGPGTRLTVL.

V gene TRBV29-1 combines with J gene TRBJ2-7; TRBD2 agrees at 11 bases. Trimming removed 5 bases from V and 1 base from J; junction bases left unmatched: 7. CDR3 length: 15 residues. Germline V gives CDR1 SQVTM, CDR2 ANQGSEA. The DNA of the CDR3 is TGCAGCGTTCGGGGGGGACTAGCGGTTTCCTACGAGCAGTACTTC. This encodes CSVRGGLAVSYEQYF.

This clone was seen a few times. The chain carries TRBV29-1 and TRBJ1-2; D not resolved. CDR3 length: 13 residues. V lost 3 bases to trimming and J lost 6 bases, with 14 bases between them. CDR1 SQVTM and CDR2 ANQGSEA come from the germline V gene. For the CDR3, the DNA is TGCAGCGTTGAGGTATGGGCACAGCATGGCTACACCTTC. Its protein product is CSVEVWAQHGYTF.

The chain uses TRBV11-2 and TRBJ2-1, with D tentatively TRBD2 (9 bases). Germline V gives CDR1 SGHAT, CDR2 FQNNGV. V lost 5 bases to trimming and J lost 7 bases, with 18 bases between them. CDR3 size: 15 residues. The CDR3 loop is CASSPGGGRVNEQFF. In DNA form, the CDR3 reads TGTGCCAGCAGCCCAGGGGGCGGGAGGGTTAATGAGCAGTTCTTC.

The chain recombines TRBV27 with TRBJ2-5; 7 positions match TRBD1. The germline CDR1 and CDR2 sequences are MNHEY and SMNVEV (reference sequence). Losses at the gene ends were 5 bases for V and 5 bases for J; bases not matched to a gene: 5. The CDR3 sequence is 13 residues long. For the CDR3, the DNA is TGTGCCAGCAGTCAACAGGGGAGCGAGACCCAGTACTTC. It encodes CASSQQGSETQYF.

This rearrangement joins TRBV5-1 to TRBJ2-2; no definite D call. There are 15 residues in the CDR3. Germline V lookup: CDR1 SGHRS, CDR2 YFSETQ. Deletions cut 2 bases from V and 6 bases from J, with 14 bases between. CDR3 protein: CASSFLLGKAGELFF. The DNA for the CDR3 is TGCGCCAGCAGCTTTCTCTTGGGGAAGGCCGGGGAGCTGTTTTTT.

The chain has TRBV29-1 and TRBJ2-7, with a weak D call TRBD1 (6 bases). Germline V gene data show CDR1 as SQVTM and CDR2 as ANQGSEA. Trimming took 2 bases from V and 1 from J, leaving 21 bases between them. CDR3 length: 17 amino acids. CDR3 loop: CSVELGDDRWGSYEQYF. CDR3 nucleotide sequence: TGCAGCGTTGAACTGGGCGATGACAGGTGGGGATCCTACGAGCAGTACTTC.

In nucleotides, the CDR3 is TGTGCCAGTAGTATTCTTCCTGCCCAGCCCCAGCATTTT. It specifies CASSILPAQPQHF. V gene TRBV19 combines with J gene TRBJ1-5; no clear D gene. CDR3 length equals 13 residues. Germline CDR1 is LNHDA and CDR2 is SQIVND (reference sequence). V lost 3 bases to trimming and J lost 7 bases, with 10 bases between them.

The table lists this clone with a count of one. The chain joins TRBV15 to TRBJ1-1; D gene uncertain. V lost 0 bases, J lost 5 bases, and 13 bases lay in between. The germline V gene has CDR1 LNHNV and CDR2 YYDKDF (reference sequence). This CDR3 contains 15 residues. For the CDR3, the DNA is TGTGCCACCAGCAGAGATCGTTCGTTTGGGACTGAAGCTTTCTTT. Translation: CATSRDRSFGTEAFF. Full variable domain (missing parts from reference TRBV15 and TRBJ1-1): DAMVIQNPRYQVTQFGKPVTLSCSQTLNHNVMYWYQQKSSQAPKLLFHYYDKDFNNEADTPDNFQSRRPNTSFCFLDIRSPGLGDTAMYLCATSRDRSFGTEAFFGQGTRLTVV.

This rearrangement joins TRBV25-1 to TRBJ2-7; 15 bases line up with TRBD2. The CDR3 runs 16 residues. The ends lost 1 base at V and 5 bases at J; junction bases unmatched: 3. CDR1 MGHDK and CDR2 SYGVNS come from the germline V gene. The CDR3 here is CASSESGLAGGHEQYF. The CDR3 DNA reads as TGTGCCAGCAGTGAATCGGGACTAGCGGGAGGCCACGAGCAGTACTTC.

V is TRBV27 and J is TRBJ1-1, with no clear D. Per germline, CDR1 MNHEY and CDR2 SMNVEV (reference sequence). The CDR3 spans 13 residues. V was clipped by 3 bases and J by 4 bases, with 9 bases between them. The chain's CDR3 is CASSLSGTTEAFF. Written as DNA, the CDR3 is TGTGCCAGCAGTTTGTCAGGAACCACTGAAGCTTTCTTT.

V is TRBV30 and J is TRBJ1-1; D uncertain. The V gene's germline CDR1 is GTSNPN and CDR2 SVGIG (reference sequence). Trimming left V 3 bases short and J 1 base short, with 15 bases between. The CDR3 is 15 amino acids. DNA of the CDR3: TGTGCCTGGAGGGACCCTGCGCGGAGGAACACTGAAGCTTTCTTT. Translation gives CAWRDPARRNTEAFF.

The V call is TRBV9, the J call TRBJ2-7; 9 bases fit TRBD1. The CDR3 is made up of 12 amino acids. Germline-derived CDR1 and CDR2 are SGDLS and YYNGEE. V lost 3 bases and J lost 6; bases outside the gene matches: 1. The chain's CDR3 is CASSGQGVEQYF. The CDR3 nucleotides are TGTGCCAGCAGCGGACAGGGGGTCGAGCAGTACTTC.